The 20 T cell receptor beta chains reported below all come from one sample, sequenced in a study of T cells after yellow fever vaccination. One entry per CDR3 protein, called by TCRdb with MiXCR from the 5' RACE reads. Here the sample spans around 310,000 distinct CDR3 sequences, 8.7% being singletons. Sample: PBMCs, taken on the day of the first yellow fever vaccination. All receptors come from a man aged 18 to 35 who received the YFV17D yellow fever vaccine.

On this clonotype: One end of the junction is discordant with germline, which a read error may explain. This sequence joins TRBV7-2 and TRBJ2-5; TRBD1 or TRBD2 may be the D gene (5 bases each). The CDR3 is made up of 11 amino acids. Germline-derived CDR1 and CDR2 are SGHTA and FQGNSA. The CDR3 protein is CASSLGGDGDF. In nucleotides, the CDR3 is TGTGCCAGCAGCTTAGGAGGGGATGGGGACTTC.

This clonotype has a count of ten or more. The DNA for the CDR3 is TGTGCCAGCTCACCGCTTTCTAACGGGAATTCTGAAGCTTTCTTT. It translates to CASSPLSNGNSEAFF. This chain uses TRBV18 with TRBJ1-1, with unresolved D. From germline, CDR1 is KGHSH and CDR2 LQKENI. The CDR3 is 15 amino acids. V was cut by 3 bases and J by 6 bases, with 17 bases left in between.

This clonotype has a handful of counts. V usage is TRBV5-1 and J usage is TRBJ2-4, with a tentative D call TRBD2 (5 bases). Trimming removed 1 base at V and 0 bases at J, with 11 bases between. Germline V CDR1 and CDR2: SGHRS, YFSETQ. This CDR3 has 16 amino acids. CDR3 DNA: TGCGCCAGCAGCTTGAATGGGAGATTAGCCAAAAACATTCAGTACTTC. This gives the protein CASSLNGRLAKNIQYF.

The chain employs TRBV5-1 and TRBJ1-2; D unclear. The germline V gene has CDR1 SGHRS and CDR2 YFSETQ. The CDR3 loop spans 13 amino acids. V lost 0 bases to trimming and J lost 7 bases, with 10 bases between them. The CDR3 sequence is CASSLAGSGGYTF. CDR3 DNA sequence: TGCGCCAGCAGCTTGGCCGGGTCCGGTGGCTACACCTTC.

This clonotype has only a few counts. This chain uses TRBV20-1 with TRBJ1-4, with D unclear. The CDR3 covers 12 residues. V was pared by 2 bases and J by 3 bases, with 4 bases between. Germline V gene lookup returns CDR1 DFQATT and CDR2 SNEGSKA (reference sequence). The CDR3 sequence is CSARFANEKLFF. CDR3 in DNA: TGCAGTGCTAGATTCGCTAATGAAAAACTGTTTTTT.

In its sample, this clonotype was seen a few times. The CDR3 is CASSIETGWGYTF. CDR3 DNA sequence: TGTGCCAGCAGCATAGAGACAGGGTGGGGCTACACCTTC. The V call is TRBV7-9, the J call TRBJ1-2, with 7 bases fitting TRBD1. V dropped 5 bases and J dropped 8; count of bases not matched to a gene: 8. The CDR3 covers 13 residues. CDR1 SEHNR and CDR2 FQNEAQ come from the germline V gene (reference sequence).

This clonotype was seen many times. The chain carries TRBV3-1 and TRBJ2-7, with a weak D call TRBD2 (5 bases). The CDR3 contains 13 residues. Germline assignment: CDR1 LGHDT and CDR2 YNNKEL (reference sequence). The V and J ends lost 3 bases and 3 bases respectively, with 9 bases between them. CDR3 residues: CASSQPGDYEQYF. DNA for the CDR3: TGTGCCAGCAGCCAGCCCGGGGACTACGAGCAGTACTTC.

This clonotype was recorded many times. The rearrangement joins TRBV3-1 to TRBJ2-5; D is undetermined. CDR1 LGHDT and CDR2 YNNKEL come from the germline V gene (reference sequence). CDR3 size: 13 residues. The V gene lost 4 bases and the J gene lost 5 bases, with 11 bases spanning the gap. The CDR3 DNA reads as TGTGCCAGCAGCCGCGTAGTCGCGGAGACCCAGTACTTC. Translating it yields CASSRVVAETQYF.

The rearrangement links TRBV4-3 to TRBJ1-6; no firm D call. Looked up from germline, CDR1 is LGHNA and CDR2 is YSLEER. The germline V and J ends were trimmed by 5 bases and 4 bases, with 9 bases remaining between them. This CDR3 has 14 amino acids. DNA for the CDR3: TGCGCCAGCAGCGCCGGAAGGTATAATTCACCCCTCCACTTT. As protein: CASSAGRYNSPLHF.

This clonotype showed up just a few times. This chain links TRBV6-2 or TRBV6-3 with TRBJ2-7; TRBD1 might be the D (6 bases). This CDR3 comprises 15 residues. V lost 5 bases to trimming and J lost 3 bases, with 17 bases between them. The germline V gene encodes CDR1 MNHEY and CDR2 SVGEGT. The CDR3 DNA reads TGTGCCAGCAGTACCCGGACAGAAGCCCACTACGAGCAGTACTTC. Its translation is CASSTRTEAHYEQYF.

The sample holds a few counts of this clonotype. The CDR3 protein is CASSPAPTDTQYF. The CDR3 DNA sequence: TGTGCCAGCAGCCCTGCCCCCACAGATACGCAGTATTTT. The chain combines TRBV4-2 with TRBJ2-3; D not resolved. This CDR3 is 13 amino acids long. The germline gives CDR1 LGHNA, CDR2 YNFKEQ. Deletions cut 4 bases from V and 2 bases from J, with 7 bases between.

The rearrangement links TRBV19 to TRBJ1-5, with TRBD1 matching over 7 bases. Germline CDR1 LNHDA, CDR2 SQIVND (reference sequence). The ends lost 7 bases at V and 11 bases at J; junction bases unmatched: 14. The length of the CDR3 is 14 residues. DNA for the CDR3: TGTGCCAGTACCCCGAGGACAGGAGGTTCGGCCCAGCATTTT. Its translation: CASTPRTGGSAQHF.

The J gene is TRBJ2-3, the V gene TRBV28; 10 positions agree with TRBD2. Germline assignment: CDR1 MDHEN and CDR2 SYDVKM. After removal of 7 bases from V and 1 base from J, the junction contained 5 bases not matched to a gene. This CDR3 has 15 residues. The DNA for the CDR3 is TGTGCCAGCACCGCTCTAGCGGGGGGCACAGATACGCAGTATTTT. Its translation: CASTALAGGTDTQYF.

This clonotype was recorded many times. The V gene is TRBV15, the J gene TRBJ2-5; no definite D call. The length of the CDR3 is 13 residues. The germline V gene has CDR1 LNHNV and CDR2 YYDKDF (reference sequence). Trimming removed 5 bases from V and 5 bases from J, with 12 bases in between. CDR3 sequence (DNA): TGTGCCACCAGCTTGATGGGCAGGGAGACCCAGTACTTC. This encodes CATSLMGRETQYF.

A few counts support this clonotype. J is TRBJ2-2 and V is TRBV7-3; D remains ambiguous. The V gene lost 4 bases and the J gene lost 1 base, with 16 bases spanning the gap. The CDR3 loop spans 17 amino acids. CDR1 is SGHTA, CDR2 FQGTGA, per germline. The CDR3 DNA is TGTGCCAGCAGCTCCCACCCGGCGCGGCTGAACACCGGGGAGCTGTTTTTT. Encoded protein: CASSSHPARLNTGELFF.

This clonotype came up a few times. CDR3 loop: CASSQVGVPYQETQYF. CDR3 nucleotide sequence: TGCGCCAGCAGCCAAGTTGGGGTCCCGTACCAAGAGACCCAGTACTTC. The chain is built from TRBV4-1 and TRBJ2-5, with D unresolved. CDR1 and CDR2 from the germline V gene are MGHRA and YSYEKL. Trimming shortened V by 1 base and J by 0 bases, and 12 bases separated the two germline ends. The CDR3 is 16 residues long.

This clonotype showed up just a few times. The rearrangement joins TRBV5-1 to TRBJ1-6; D gene unclear. This CDR3 is 15 amino acids long. Germline V gene lookup returns CDR1 SGHRS and CDR2 YFSETQ. Trimming removed 0 bases from V and 10 bases from J, with 14 bases in between. As DNA, the CDR3 is TGCGCCAGCAGCTTGGAAAGGACCGACGGATCACCCCTCCACTTT. It yields the protein CASSLERTDGSPLHF. Drawing the rest from reference TRBV5-1 and TRBJ1-6, the complete variable domain is KAGVTQTPRYLIKTRGQQVTLSCSPISGHRSVSWYQQTPGQGLQFLFEYFSETQRNKGNFPGRFSGRQFSNSRSEMNVSTLELGDSALYLCASSLERTDGSPLHFGNGTRLTVT.

CDR3 DNA: TGTGCCAGCAGTCTTCCCTACTCCCCCAATGAGCAGTTCTTC. Its protein product is CASSLPYSPNEQFF. The chain carries TRBV11-2 and TRBJ2-1; no reliable D call. V dropped 6 bases and J dropped 6 bases, with 15 bases sitting between them. The CDR3 sequence is 14 residues long. Germline V gives CDR1 SGHAT, CDR2 FQNNGV.

V gene TRBV6-2 or TRBV6-3 combines with J gene TRBJ2-2; 9 bases are a match to TRBD2. V was clipped by 4 bases and J by 0 bases; unmatched bases: 3. This CDR3 contains 16 residues. The V gene's germline CDR1 is MNHEY and CDR2 SVGEGT. The CDR3, as DNA: TGTGCCAGCAGTTTCTCTAGCGGGGCGAACACCGGGGAGCTGTTTTTT. Protein: CASSFSSGANTGELFF.

This clonotype was counted only a few times. The gene calls are TRBV3-1 and TRBJ2-5, with a weak D call TRBD2 (5 bases). The CDR3 has 19 amino acids. Trimming cost V 0 bases and J 0 bases, with 20 bases left between them. CDR1 LGHDT and CDR2 YNNKEL come from the germline V gene (reference sequence). The CDR3 sequence is CASSQDIGLRRRYQETQYF. The CDR3 DNA follows: TGTGCCAGCAGCCAAGATATTGGCCTGCGACGGAGGTACCAAGAGACCCAGTACTTC.